The clone carrying this T cell receptor (beta chain) appeared once. Its antigen remains unidentified. These data belong to a study of T cell responses to AZD1222 COVID-19 vaccine. About the study: Analyses pooled second doses at about 4 or about 12 weeks. Study-level points and caveats: There were vaccine-associated CD4 TCRs across spike, dominant at 160-218 and 743-854. Reportedly, close to half of spike-specific TCRs are directed against unmutated variant regions. Among AZD1222 vaccinees, only 5 to 7 were seropositive at baseline.

Produced via immunoSEQ multiplex PCR; TCRdb's table is partial and in-frame only. The sample records roughly 100,000 clones, 90% being singletons. CDR1 and CDR2 (germline): LNHDA, SQIVND (reference sequence). The CDR3 is 13 residues long. V lost 5 bases and J 9 bases, leaving 14 bases between the germline ends. This receptor was identified in an adult in good health. Sample: peripheral blood, taken on day 0 of AZD1222 vaccination. The chain combines TRBV19 with TRBJ2-1; a weak D match, TRBD2 (5 bases). CDR3 sequence: CASSAVLASEQFF. The DNA for the CDR3 is TGTGCCAGTAGTGCTGTCCTAGCAAGTGAGCAGTTCTTC.